Following are 30 T cell receptor beta chains from one sample sequenced in a study of shared clonotypes between healthy human individuals. Repertoires were generated with immunoSEQ multiplex PCR, while TCRdb's copy carries only in-frame clones and drops some. The sample shows over a million clones, around 97% of them seen only once. Input material: naive CD4+ T cells sorted from blood. As to subset: CD45RA+ positively selected. The receptors derive from a man younger than 40 in good health.

Comments on this clone: The same CDR3 arises from other DNA sequences in this sample as well. This chain uses TRBV7-9 with TRBJ1-5, with D unresolved. The V and J ends lost 3 bases and 4 bases respectively, with 4 bases between them. CDR1 is SEHNR and CDR2 is FQNEAQ in the germline V gene (reference sequence). The CDR3 length is 12 residues. CDR3 DNA sequence: TGTGCCAGCAGCTTCGGAAATCAGCCCCAGCATTTT. Its translation is CASSFGNQPQHF.

In regard to this clone: Sequence at one end of the junction differs from germline and may be a read error. The rearrangement joins TRBV7-7 to TRBJ2-7; 7 bases agree with TRBD1. Germline values: CDR1 SSHAT, CDR2 FNYEAQ (reference sequence). This CDR3 has 13 amino acids. The CDR3 coding sequence is TGTGCCAGCAGCCTAGCCGGGACAGACGAGCAGTACTTC. Translation gives CASSLAGTDEQYF.

V usage is TRBV14 and J usage is TRBJ2-2; D ambiguous. Trimming cost V 4 bases and J 2 bases, with 14 bases left between them. There are 16 residues in the CDR3. The germline CDR1 and CDR2 sequences are SGHDN and FVKESK. The CDR3 loop reads CASSPMFETNTGELFF. CDR3 DNA: TGTGCCAGCAGCCCAATGTTCGAGACCAACACCGGGGAGCTGTTTTTT.

The V and J genes are TRBV11-2 and TRBJ1-4, with D unclear. V was shortened by 1 base and J by 2 bases, with 11 bases between the two germline ends. Germline CDR1 and CDR2: SGHAT and FQNNGV. This CDR3 spans 16 amino acids. CDR3 in amino acids: CASSLGRLPTNEKLFF. The DNA of the CDR3 is TGTGCCAGCAGCTTAGGGCGTCTCCCTACTAATGAAAAACTGTTTTTT.

V is TRBV9 and J is TRBJ2-3, with TRBD2 matching over 12 bases. The CDR3 spans 18 residues. In germline, CDR1 is SGDLS, CDR2 YYNGEE. V lost 0 bases, J lost 2 bases, and 7 bases stayed unmatched. CDR3 sequence: CASSVATGLAGYTDTQYF. The CDR3 DNA follows: TGTGCCAGCAGCGTAGCTACCGGACTAGCGGGGTACACAGATACGCAGTATTTT.

The chain is built from TRBV10-3 and TRBJ1-3; maybe TRBD1 (5 bases). CDR1 ENHRY and CDR2 SYGVKD come from the germline V gene. This CDR3 spans 15 amino acids. Deletions cut 6 bases from V and 0 bases from J, with 12 bases between. The CDR3, as DNA: TGTGCCATCAGGCTCTCGGGGACCTCTGGAAACACCATATATTTT. This codes for CAIRLSGTSGNTIYF.

This chain's CDR3 is CASSTSSGTGRYEQYF. The CDR3 coding sequence is TGTGCCAGCAGCACTTCCTCCGGGACAGGGAGGTACGAGCAGTACTTC. The chain employs TRBV9 and TRBJ2-7; 9 nucleotides match TRBD1. The CDR3 has 16 residues. The germline CDR1 and CDR2 sequences are SGDLS and YYNGEE. The ends lost 4 bases at V and 4 bases at J; junction bases unmatched: 12.

This chain uses TRBV28 with TRBJ2-1; D may be TRBD1 (6 bases). V was trimmed by 3 bases and J by 0 bases, leaving 12 bases between them. Germline V lookup: CDR1 MDHEN, CDR2 SYDVKM. This CDR3 contains 16 residues. Here the CDR3 reads CASSFDWGPSYNEQFF. The CDR3 coding sequence is TGTGCCAGCAGTTTTGATTGGGGGCCCTCCTACAATGAGCAGTTCTTC.

The chain recombines TRBV27 with TRBJ2-3; D perhaps matches TRBD2 (5 bases). Germline CDR1 and CDR2: MNHEY and SMNVEV (reference sequence). This CDR3 contains 15 residues. Trimming left V 0 bases short and J 1 base short, with 8 bases between. Written as DNA, the CDR3 is TGTGCCAGCAGTTTATCGACTATCCGCACAGATACGCAGTATTTT. Its protein product is CASSLSTIRTDTQYF.

This chain joins TRBV10-3 and TRBJ1-1, with D possibly TRBD1 on 5 matching bases. V lost 11 bases, J lost 4 bases, and 17 bases lay in between. Germline V gene sequence: CDR1 ENHRY, CDR2 SYGVKD. The CDR3 totals 13 residues. The CDR3 loop reads CAVWGPYATEAFF. Here the CDR3 DNA reads TGTGCCGTCTGGGGACCTTACGCCACTGAAGCTTTCTTT.

This chain links TRBV28 with TRBJ2-2; D uncertain. Germline V lookup: CDR1 MDHEN, CDR2 SYDVKM. Deletions cut 3 bases from V and 2 bases from J, with 13 bases between. There are 16 residues in the CDR3. CDR3: CASSFPPGRNTGELFF. Here the CDR3 DNA reads TGTGCCAGCAGTTTCCCGCCTGGACGTAACACCGGGGAGCTGTTTTTT. Filled out from reference TRBV28 and TRBJ2-2, the complete variable domain reads DVKVTQSSRYLVKRTGEKVFLECVQDMDHENMFWYRQDPGLGLRLIYFSYDVKMKEKGDIPEGYSVSREKKERFSLILESASTNQTSMYLCASSFPPGRNTGELFFGEGSRLTVL.

The CDR3 protein is CASSQGGQGLDYGYTF. The CDR3 DNA reads TGTGCCAGCAGCCAAGGGGGACAGGGGCTCGACTATGGCTACACCTTC. This chain links TRBV14 with TRBJ1-2, with 10 bases aligning to TRBD1. Germline loops: CDR1 SGHDN, CDR2 FVKESK. This CDR3 comprises 16 residues. V lost 1 base and J lost 3; bases outside the gene matches: 5.

The rearrangement links TRBV6-5 to TRBJ1-5; no definite D call. Trimming cost V 4 bases and J 6 bases, with 19 bases left between them. Germline CDR1 is MNHEY and CDR2 is SVGAGI. The CDR3 totals 16 residues. The CDR3 nucleotides read TGTGCCAGCAGTTCCCTATCCCAAAGGACCCCTCAGCCCCAGCATTTT. Protein sequence: CASSSLSQRTPQPQHF.

This chain links TRBV28 with TRBJ2-1, with 8 bases lining up with TRBD2. With V trimmed by 5 bases and J by 4 bases, 7 bases remained unmatched. There are 15 residues in the CDR3. CDR1 and CDR2 (germline): MDHEN, SYDVKM. In DNA, the CDR3 is TGTGCCAGCAGTCGCCGGGAGGGCCAATACAATGAGCAGTTCTTC. It codes for CASSRREGQYNEQFF.

The V and J genes are TRBV19 and TRBJ2-7; 10 nucleotides agree with TRBD2. The CDR3 is 14 residues long. The germline V gene has CDR1 LNHDA and CDR2 SQIVND (reference sequence). The trim removed 3 bases at V and 2 bases at J, leaving 1 base unmatched. Here the CDR3 reads CASSISGRAYEQYF. The CDR3 DNA reads TGTGCCAGTAGTATCAGCGGGAGGGCCTACGAGCAGTACTTC.

The CDR3 protein is CAISVSTGDYGYTF. CDR3 coding DNA: TGTGCCATCAGTGTTTCGACAGGGGACTATGGCTACACCTTC. V and J are TRBV10-3 and TRBJ1-2, with 8 bases lining up with TRBD1. The CDR3 extends over 14 amino acids. The germline V gene has CDR1 ENHRY and CDR2 SYGVKD. J lost 3 bases, V lost 4 bases, and 4 bases had no gene match.

The rearrangement joins TRBV6-5 to TRBJ1-5; 10 bases line up with TRBD1. V trimming: 6 bases; J trimming: 5 bases; junction bases outside the gene matches: 7. Germline loops: CDR1 MNHEY, CDR2 SVGAGI. The CDR3 sequence is 15 residues long. DNA of the CDR3: TGTGCCAGCAGATCGACAGGGGGCGTAGATCAGCCCCAGCATTTT. Translated, it gives CASRSTGGVDQPQHF.

To note about this clone: Other DNA sequences in this sample translate to the same CDR3. This rearrangement joins TRBV5-1 to TRBJ2-7; no firm D call. Germline CDR1 and CDR2: SGHRS and YFSETQ. The CDR3 totals 11 residues. Trimming took off 0 bases at V and 5 bases at J, with 3 bases between the two ends. For the CDR3, the DNA is TGCGCCAGCAGCTTGGCCGACGAGCAGTACTTC. Its protein product is CASSLADEQYF.

The gene calls are TRBV25-1 and TRBJ2-4, with D uncertain. The CDR3 is 14 amino acids. The V gene's germline CDR1 is MGHDK and CDR2 SYGVNS. The ends were cut back, 4 bases at V and 3 bases at J, with 10 bases in the middle. The CDR3 sequence: CASSGGGGKNIQYF. The CDR3 nucleotides are TGTGCCAGCAGTGGCGGTGGTGGCAAAAACATTCAGTACTTC.

The chain couples TRBV7-8 to TRBJ2-1, with D perhaps TRBD2 (6 bases). The CDR3 runs to 14 residues. Trimming removed 3 bases at V and 6 bases at J, with 12 bases between. The germline gives CDR1 SGHVS, CDR2 FQNEAQ. CDR3 DNA: TGTGCCAGCAGCTTCGCCCGGGACTCCAATGAGCAGTTCTTC. Its translation: CASSFARDSNEQFF.

V gene TRBV18 combines with J gene TRBJ1-1; possibly TRBD1 for D (6 bases). V gave up 3 bases and J gave up 4 bases, with 15 bases separating them. In germline, CDR1 is KGHSH, CDR2 LQKENI. The CDR3 is 15 residues long. As DNA, the CDR3 is TGTGCCAGCTCACCCATTATTACAGGGACCACTGAAGCTTTCTTT. Its protein is CASSPIITGTTEAFF.

The chain couples TRBV5-4 to TRBJ1-1; D gene uncertain. CDR1 is SGHNT and CDR2 is YYREEE in the germline V gene (reference sequence). The CDR3 contains 13 residues. V lost 5 bases and J 0 bases, leaving 8 bases between the germline ends. The CDR3 bases are TGTGCCAGCAGTACAAGAGTGAACACTGAAGCTTTCTTT. This sequence encodes CASSTRVNTEAFF.

The V and J genes are TRBV5-1 and TRBJ2-7, with D tentatively TRBD1 (6 bases). The ends were cut back, 0 bases at V and 6 bases at J, with 16 bases in the middle. The CDR3 has 15 residues. Germline CDR1 SGHRS, CDR2 YFSETQ. The chain's CDR3 is CASSLGQGLISEQYF. For the CDR3, the DNA is TGCGCCAGCAGCTTGGGGCAGGGGCTCATCTCCGAGCAGTACTTC.

This chain links TRBV27 with TRBJ1-4, with a tentative D call TRBD1 (5 bases). The CDR3 extends over 15 amino acids. V gave up 6 bases and J gave up 0 bases, with 11 bases separating them. Germline V gene data show CDR1 as MNHEY and CDR2 as SMNVEV (reference sequence). The CDR3: CASSPLTATNEKLFF. The CDR3 region has the DNA TGTGCCAGCAGCCCTTTGACAGCAACTAATGAAAAACTGTTTTTT. Variable domain in full (rest from reference TRBV27 and TRBJ1-4): EAQVTQNPRYLITVTGKKLTVTCSQNMNHEYMSWYRQDPGLGLRQIYYSMNVEVTDKGDVPEGYKVSRKEKRNFPLILESPSPNQTSLYFCASSPLTATNEKLFFGSGTQLSVL.

The rearrangement joins TRBV29-1 to TRBJ2-2, with TRBD1 matching over 7 bases. Trimming cost V 6 bases and J 5 bases; bases outside gene matches: 15. The CDR3 is 16 residues long. The germline V gene has CDR1 SQVTM and CDR2 ANQGSEA. CDR3: CSVEGAGDVGTGELFF. In nucleotides, the CDR3 is TGCAGCGTCGAGGGGGCAGGGGACGTGGGGACCGGGGAGCTGTTTTTT.

The chain has TRBV6-5 and TRBJ1-1; 9 nucleotides agree with TRBD1. This CDR3 region has 13 residues. V was clipped by 7 bases and J by 3 bases; unmatched bases: 3. CDR1 and CDR2 (germline): MNHEY, SVGAGI. The CDR3 DNA reads as TGTGCCAGCAAACAGGGGGCGTACACTGAAGCTTTCTTT. Translated: CASKQGAYTEAFF.

The genes are TRBV10-3 and TRBJ2-7, with 14 bases identical to TRBD2. Unmatched junction bases numbered 7, after V lost 5 bases and J lost 10 bases. The CDR3 has 14 amino acids. CDR1 ENHRY and CDR2 SYGVKD come from the germline V gene. The CDR3 spells CAISTGLAGVDQYF. The CDR3 region has the DNA TGTGCCATCAGTACGGGACTAGCGGGAGTCGATCAGTACTTC.

In DNA, the CDR3 is TGTGCCAGCAGCCTACACCCCCGACAGGGCTACGAGCAGTACTTC. Its translation is CASSLHPRQGYEQYF. The chain carries TRBV6-5 and TRBJ2-7, with TRBD1 identical over 7 bases. Unmatched junction bases numbered 11, after V lost 6 bases and J lost 3 bases. Germline CDR1 and CDR2: MNHEY and SVGAGI. The CDR3 has 15 amino acids.

This clone was picked up one time. The chain combines TRBV11-3 with TRBJ2-1, with D tentatively TRBD1 (5 bases). The germline V gene encodes CDR1 SGHNT and CDR2 YENEEA. This CDR3 is 16 amino acids long. The V end was cut by 0 bases, the J end by 0 bases, with 9 bases between. The CDR3 is CASSLESGASYNEQFF. The DNA for the CDR3 is TGTGCCAGCAGCTTAGAATCTGGGGCCTCCTACAATGAGCAGTTCTTC.

The chain is built from TRBV25-1 and TRBJ2-1; TRBD2 aligns across 11 bases. Germline assignment: CDR1 MGHDK and CDR2 SYGVNS. V lost 4 bases, J lost 8 bases, and 7 bases stayed unmatched. The CDR3 covers 15 residues. This CDR3 reads CASSALAGAFDEQFF. The CDR3 DNA sequence: TGTGCCAGCAGTGCACTAGCGGGAGCTTTCGATGAGCAGTTCTTC.